This T cell receptor beta chain stems from a study of memory CD4+ T cells and cytomegalovirus serostatus. As for the study in general: Of the healthy Belgian adults, 9 or 10 were CMV seropositive and 20 to 25 seronegative. The study, taken as a whole, reports: Median bootstrapped AUC for CMV status was just under 0.97 originally, approximately 0.9 US-trained. CD4+ memory repertoires contained about two fifths of the 164 reported CMV TCRbeta sequences.

A word on this clone: The antigen is unknown.

Single viable CD3+CD4+CD8-CD45RO+ cells were sorted as the memory CD4+ T cells. After thawing, CD4+ T cells were positively selected. This table comes from immunoSEQ multiplex PCR, and its TCRdb copy is limited to in-frame clones, with some not included. The sample lists 60,000 to 70,000 clones, about 80% occurring once. The CDR3 is 14 amino acids. Germline assignment: CDR1 SGHTA and CDR2 FQGTGA. V shed 3 bases and J shed 0 bases, with 8 bases lying between them. The sequence came from an adult in good health and CMV-seropositive. Sequenced input: memory CD4+ T cells from blood. The rearrangement joins TRBV7-3 to TRBJ1-2; the D is unclear. In nucleotides, the CDR3 is TGTGCCAGCAGCTTCGGAAGGGCTAACTATGGCTACACCTTC. It translates to CASSFGRANYGYTF.